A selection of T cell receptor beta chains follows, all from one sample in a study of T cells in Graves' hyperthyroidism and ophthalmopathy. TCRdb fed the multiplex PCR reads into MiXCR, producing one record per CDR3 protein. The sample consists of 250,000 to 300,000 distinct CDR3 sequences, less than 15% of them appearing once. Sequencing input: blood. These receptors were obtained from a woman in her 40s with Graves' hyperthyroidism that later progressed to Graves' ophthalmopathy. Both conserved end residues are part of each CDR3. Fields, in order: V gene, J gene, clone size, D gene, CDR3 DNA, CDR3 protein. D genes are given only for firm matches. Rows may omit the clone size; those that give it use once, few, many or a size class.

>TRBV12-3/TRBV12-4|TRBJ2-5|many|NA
TGTGCCAGCAGGTCAAGCCAAGAGACCCAGTACTTC
CASRSSQETQYF
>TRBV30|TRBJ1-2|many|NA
TGTGCCTGGAGGGGGTCGGACAGCCGGGGGGGCTACACCTTC
CAWRGSDSRGGYTF
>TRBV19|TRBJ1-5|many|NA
TGTGCCAGTAGTATGGAGAGTGGGGGTCAGCCCCAGCATTTT
CASSMESGGQPQHF
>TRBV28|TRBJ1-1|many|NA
TGTGCCAGCAGTCTCGCAGGGGACATGAACACTGAAGCTTTCTTT
CASSLAGDMNTEAFF
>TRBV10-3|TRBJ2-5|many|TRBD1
TGTGCCACGCACAGGGGAATGGGGGAGACCCAGTACTTC
CATHRGMGETQYF
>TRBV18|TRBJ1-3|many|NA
TGTGCCAGCTCACCACCAAACTTGAAATCCTCTGGAAACACCATATATTTT
CASSPPNLKSSGNTIYF
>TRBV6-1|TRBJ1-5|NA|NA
TGTGCCAGCATTCTCAACGGGGTGAGCAATCAGCCCCAGCATTTT
CASILNGVSNQPQHF
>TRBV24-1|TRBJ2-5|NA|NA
TGTGCCACCAGTGAGGGTGAGACCCAGTACTTC
CATSEGETQYF
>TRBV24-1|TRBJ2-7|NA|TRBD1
TGTGCCACCGGGCCCGGGACAGGGGGCAACGAGCAGTACTTC
CATGPGTGGNEQYF
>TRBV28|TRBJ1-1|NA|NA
TGTGCCAGCAATATTGCGTACAGGGCCGACACTGAAGCTTTCTTT
CASNIAYRADTEAFF
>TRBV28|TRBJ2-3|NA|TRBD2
TGTGCCAGCAAGATAGCGGGCAGCACAGATACGCAGTATTTT
CASKIAGSTDTQYF
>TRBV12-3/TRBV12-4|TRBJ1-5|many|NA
TGTGCCAGCAGTTTAGCCGGTGGTAATCAGCCCCAGCATTTT
CASSLAGGNQPQHF
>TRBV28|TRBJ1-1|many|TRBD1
TGTGCCAGCAGTTTATCAGGGGGCAGTGAAGCTTTCTTT
CASSLSGGSEAFF
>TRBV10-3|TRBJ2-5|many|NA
TGTGCCATCAGTGAGTCGACAGGTCATAAGTACTTC
CAISESTGHKYF
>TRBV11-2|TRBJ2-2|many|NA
TGTGCCAGCAGCTCATCCGGGACGGTGAACACCGGGGAGCTGTTTTTT
CASSSSGTVNTGELFF
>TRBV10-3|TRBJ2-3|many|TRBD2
TGTGCCATCGCCGCCAGCGGGAACACAGATACGCAGTATTTT
CAIAASGNTDTQYF
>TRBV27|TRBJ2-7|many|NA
TGTGCCAGCAGCAACTCCGGGACAAGACCCTACGAGCAGTACTTC
CASSNSGTRPYEQYF
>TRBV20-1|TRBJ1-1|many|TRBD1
TGCAGTGCTAGAGTTGGATACCGGGACAGGGCGCAAAGCACTGAAGCTTTCTTT
CSARVGYRDRAQSTEAFF
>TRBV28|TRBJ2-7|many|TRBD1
TGTGCCAGCAAATCCGGGACAGGGGTCTTCGAGCAGTACTTC
CASKSGTGVFEQYF
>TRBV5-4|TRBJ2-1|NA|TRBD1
TGTGCCAGCAGACGAGCCGGGACAGAGTTTTACAATGAGCAGTTCTTC
CASRRAGTEFYNEQFF
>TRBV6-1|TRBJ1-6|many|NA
TGTGCCAGCAGCAATACCAGGGATTCACCCCTCCACTTT
CASSNTRDSPLHF
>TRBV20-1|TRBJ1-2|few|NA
TGCAGTGATGGGGATATCTATGGCTACACCTTC
CSDGDIYGYTF
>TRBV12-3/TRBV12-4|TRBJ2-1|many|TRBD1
TGTGCCAGCAGTTTTCGCGTAGGGGGCGGGAATGAGCAGTTCTTC
CASSFRVGGGNEQFF
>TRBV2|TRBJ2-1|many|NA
TGTGCCAGCAGTGGCCCGCCGGGGAACAATGAGCAGTTCTTC
CASSGPPGNNEQFF
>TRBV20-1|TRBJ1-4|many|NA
TGCAGTGGTGGGGGGAGGACAGATTCTCCAACTAATGAAAAACTGTTTTTT
CSGGGRTDSPTNEKLFF
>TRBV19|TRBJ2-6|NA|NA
TGTGCCAGTAGTATTCAACGTGGCTGGGCCAACGTCCTGACTTTC
CASSIQRGWANVLTF
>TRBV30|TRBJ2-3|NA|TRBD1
TGTGCCTGGAGTCCGGGACAGGTATTCCGCACAGATACGCAGTATTTT
CAWSPGQVFRTDTQYF
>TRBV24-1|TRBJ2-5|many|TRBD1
TGTGCCACCGGGCCCGGGACAGGGTTACGTCAAGAGACCCAGTACTTC
CATGPGTGLRQETQYF
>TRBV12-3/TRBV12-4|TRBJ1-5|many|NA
TGTGCCAGCAGTTCCCGACTGGCTAGCAATCAGCCCCAGCATTTT
CASSSRLASNQPQHF
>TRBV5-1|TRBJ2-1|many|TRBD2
TGCGCCAGCAGCTTGGGCTCTAGCGGGGACCTTAGGTCCTACAATGAGCAGTTCTTC
CASSLGSSGDLRSYNEQFF
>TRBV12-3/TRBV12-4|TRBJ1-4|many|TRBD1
TGTGCCAGCAAAGACAGGGGGCCGGCTAATGAAAAACTGTTTTTT
CASKDRGPANEKLFF
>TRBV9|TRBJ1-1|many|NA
TGTGCCAGCAGCTCTCCTGGACCTCGGGGAGCTTTCTTT
CASSSPGPRGAFF
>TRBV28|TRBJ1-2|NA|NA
TGTGCCAGCAGTCTCCTGGCGGGGGGAGGTGGCTACACCTTC
CASSLLAGGGGYTF
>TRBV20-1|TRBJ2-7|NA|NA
TGCAGTGCTAGAGACCCGAGAACGTCCTACGAGCAGTACTTC
CSARDPRTSYEQYF
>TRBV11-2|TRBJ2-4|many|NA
TGTGCCAGCAGTTACGGACTGGGAATCGGAAACATTCAGTACTTC
CASSYGLGIGNIQYF
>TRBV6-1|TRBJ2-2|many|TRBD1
TGTGCCAGCAGGCCGGACAGGGGGCCCACCGGGGAGCTGTTTTTT
CASRPDRGPTGELFF
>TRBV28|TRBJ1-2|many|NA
TGTGCCAGCAGCCTGAGGGGGAACTATGGCTACACCTTC
CASSLRGNYGYTF
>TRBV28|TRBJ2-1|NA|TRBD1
TGTGCCAGCAGTTTTCTAGGGGGCGGCACCTACAATGAGCAGTTCTTC
CASSFLGGGTYNEQFF
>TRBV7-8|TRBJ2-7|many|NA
TGTGCCAGCAGCTTACCTCCCCTTGACCGGGGGGAGCAGTACTTC
CASSLPPLDRGEQYF
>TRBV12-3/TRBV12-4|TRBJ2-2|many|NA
TGTGCCAGCAGTTTTCTCGGCAACACCGGGGAGCTGTTTTTT
CASSFLGNTGELFF
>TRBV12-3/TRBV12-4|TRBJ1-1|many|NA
TGTGCCAGCAGATTTTCGGACACTGAAGCTTTCTTT
CASRFSDTEAFF
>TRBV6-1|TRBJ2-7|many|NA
TGTGCCAGCAGAGAACTAGCTTTAACCTACGAGCAGTACTTC
CASRELALTYEQYF
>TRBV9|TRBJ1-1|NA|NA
TGTGCCAGCAGCAATAGCCGGGGTCGCACTGAAGCTTTCTTT
CASSNSRGRTEAFF
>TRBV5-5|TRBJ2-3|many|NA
TGTGCCAGCAGCTTTTTTCTTTCGGATACGCAGTATTTT
CASSFFLSDTQYF
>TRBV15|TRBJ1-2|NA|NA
TGTGCCACCAGCCGATACCAGGGGAGCTATGGCTACACCTTC
CATSRYQGSYGYTF
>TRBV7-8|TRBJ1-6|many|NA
TGTGCCAGCAGCTCCGAGGTTACCAATTCACCCCTCCACTTT
CASSSEVTNSPLHF
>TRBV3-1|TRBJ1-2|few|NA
TGTGCCAGCAGCCAGGGTTGGGGCGAAGACTATGGCTACACCTTC
CASSQGWGEDYGYTF
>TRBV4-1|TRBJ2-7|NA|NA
TGCGCCAGCAGCACCCCAAGGGACACCCGTGGAGAGCAGTACTTC
CASSTPRDTRGEQYF
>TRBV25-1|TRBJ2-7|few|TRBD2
TGTGCCAGCAAATTAGCGGGAGGAACCGAGCAGTACTTC
CASKLAGGTEQYF
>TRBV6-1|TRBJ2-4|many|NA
TGTGCCAGCAGACAGCCGAGAGCCAAAAACATTCAGTACTTC
CASRQPRAKNIQYF
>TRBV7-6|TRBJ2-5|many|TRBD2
TGTGCCAGCAGCTCCAATGGGCTAGCGGGAGGGCCTCGAGAGACCCAGTACTTC
CASSSNGLAGGPRETQYF
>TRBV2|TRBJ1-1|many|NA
TGTGCCAGCAGGTCAGATTACACTGAAGCTTTCTTT
CASRSDYTEAFF
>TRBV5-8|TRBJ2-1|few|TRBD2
TGTGCCAGCAGCCCGGGGGGGGGAGGGCCCGACAATGAGCAGTTCTTC
CASSPGGGGPDNEQFF
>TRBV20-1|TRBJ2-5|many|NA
TGCAGTGCTAGAGATTGGGCCGGTCAAGAGACCCAGTACTTC
CSARDWAGQETQYF
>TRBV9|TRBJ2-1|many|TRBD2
TGTGCCAGCAGCGCAGAATTTGGGACTACTAAATCCTACAATGAGCAGTTCTTC
CASSAEFGTTKSYNEQFF
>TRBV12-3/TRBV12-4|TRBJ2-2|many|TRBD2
TGTGCCAGCACTGGGACTAGCGCGAGCATGTTTTTT
CASTGTSASMFF
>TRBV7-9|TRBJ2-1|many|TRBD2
TGTGCCAGCAGGAGGACAGGGACTAGCGGGAGATACAATGAGCAGTTCTTC
CASRRTGTSGRYNEQFF
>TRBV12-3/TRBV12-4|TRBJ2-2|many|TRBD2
TGTGCCAGCAGTTCCCTCTTGTTCCGCGGGAGATTAACCGGGGAGCTGTTTTTT
CASSSLLFRGRLTGELFF